A selection of T cell receptor beta chains follows, all from one sample in a study of blood T cell repertoires in COVID-19. The assay was immunoSEQ multiplex PCR, and TCRdb's table has in-frame clones only and misses some. The sample consists of over 150,000 clones, about 88% of them appearing once. Source material: peripheral blood. These receptors were taken from a man over 45 with COVID-19, enrolled during active disease. CDR3s include the opening cysteine and the closing phenylalanine or tryptophan. Fields, in order: clone size, D gene, V gene, J gene, CDR3 protein, CDR3 DNA. A D gene is named only where the DNA matches it firmly. Only part of the rows carry a size: once, few, many, or a class if the clone is expanded.

size: -; D: TRBD1; V: TRBV27; J: TRBJ1-1; CDR3: CASSPTGGGLGTEAFF; DNA: TGTGCCAGCAGCCCCACAGGGGGGGGTTTGGGCACTGAAGCTTTCTTT
size: -; D: -; V: TRBV7-6; J: TRBJ1-1; CDR3: CASSLAGGGDTRGTEAFF; DNA: TGTGCCAGCAGCTTAGCTGGAGGGGGGGACACCCGGGGAACTGAAGCTTTCTTT
size: -; D: -; V: TRBV5-8; J: TRBJ2-1; CDR3: CASSFPGAGWRNEQFF; DNA: TGTGCCAGCAGCTTCCCCGGGGCGGGATGGCGCAATGAGCAGTTCTTC
size: -; D: TRBD1; V: TRBV7-3; J: TRBJ1-5; CDR3: CASSLMRQGNCSNQPQHF; DNA: TGTGCCAGCAGCTTAATGAGACAGGGCAATTGCAGCAATCAGCCCCAGCATTTT
size: -; D: -; V: TRBV6-5; J: TRBJ1-2; CDR3: CASSSPLSRGNYGYTF; DNA: TGTGCCAGCAGTTCCCCACTCAGCAGGGGCAACTATGGCTACACCTTC
size: -; D: TRBD2; V: TRBV9; J: TRBJ2-3; CDR3: CASSPRTSGTDTQYF; DNA: TGTGCCAGCAGCCCAAGGACTAGCGGCACAGATACGCAGTATTTT
size: -; D: -; V: TRBV28; J: TRBJ1-2; CDR3: CASRQVRGGGYTF; DNA: TGTGCCAGTAGACAGGTCCGGGGTGGGGGCTACACCTTC
size: -; D: -; V: TRBV19; J: TRBJ1-3; CDR3: CASQSHTGSSGNTIYF; DNA: TGTGCCAGCCAGAGTCATACAGGGTCTTCTGGAAACACCATATATTTT
size: -; D: -; V: TRBV12-3/TRBV12-4; J: TRBJ1-1; CDR3: CAQMRVTEAFF; DNA: TGTGCCCAAATGAGGGTTACTGAAGCTTTCTTT
size: -; D: TRBD2; V: TRBV27; J: TRBJ2-2; CDR3: CASSRTSGNTGELFF; DNA: TGTGCCAGCAGTCGGACTAGCGGAAACACCGGGGAGCTGTTTTTT
size: -; D: TRBD1; V: TRBV5-1; J: TRBJ2-7; CDR3: CASRYRDRDIYEQYF; DNA: TGCGCCAGCAGGTACCGGGACAGGGATATCTACGAGCAGTACTTC
size: -; D: -; V: TRBV10-3; J: TRBJ2-7; CDR3: CAISEKADFTYEQYF; DNA: TGTGCCATCAGTGAGAAGGCCGACTTCACCTACGAGCAGTACTTC
size: -; D: TRBD2; V: TRBV7-8; J: TRBJ2-5; CDR3: CASSLELAGGQGETQYF; DNA: TGTGCCAGCAGCTTAGAACTAGCGGGGGGTCAGGGAGAGACCCAGTACTTC
size: -; D: -; V: TRBV27; J: TRBJ2-7; CDR3: CASSSGTSFEQYF; DNA: TGTGCCAGCAGTTCGGGTACTAGTTTCGAGCAGTACTTC
size: -; D: -; V: TRBV7-2; J: TRBJ2-7; CDR3: CASSPAAGSYEQYF; DNA: TGTGCCAGCAGCCCAGCGGCCGGATCCTACGAGCAGTACTTC
size: -; D: TRBD1; V: TRBV18; J: TRBJ2-6; CDR3: CASSPTGAGSGANVLTF; DNA: TGTGCCAGCTCACCAACAGGGGCCGGCTCTGGGGCCAACGTCCTGACTTTC
size: -; D: -; V: TRBV11-2; J: TRBJ1-3; CDR3: CASSPQGLWGNTIYF; DNA: TGTGCCAGCAGCCCACAGGGCCTTTGGGGGAACACCATATATTTT
size: -; D: TRBD2; V: TRBV19; J: TRBJ2-3; CDR3: CASRAVAGGGSDTQYF; DNA: TGTGCCAGTAGGGCCGTAGCGGGAGGGGGCTCAGATACGCAGTATTTT
size: -; D: TRBD1; V: TRBV11-3; J: TRBJ2-5; CDR3: CASSLTGEETQYF; DNA: TGTGCCAGCAGCTTAACAGGGGAAGAGACCCAGTACTTC
size: -; D: -; V: TRBV6-1; J: TRBJ2-5; CDR3: CASSEFRGRETQYF; DNA: TGTGCCAGCAGTGAATTCAGGGGACGAGAGACCCAGTACTTC
size: -; D: TRBD1; V: TRBV6-5; J: TRBJ1-1; CDR3: CASNRGDTEAFF; DNA: TGTGCCAGCAACAGGGGAGACACTGAAGCTTTCTTT
size: -; D: -; V: TRBV19; J: TRBJ1-5; CDR3: CASEDSFDSNQPQHF; DNA: TGTGCCAGTGAGGACAGTTTCGATAGCAATCAGCCCCAGCATTTT
size: -; D: -; V: TRBV29-1; J: TRBJ2-1; CDR3: CSVFGWYEQFF; DNA: TGCAGCGTCTTCGGGTGGTATGAGCAGTTCTTC
size: -; D: -; V: TRBV2; J: TRBJ1-2; CDR3: CASSAGQSMYGYTF; DNA: TGTGCCAGCAGCGCTGGACAGTCAATGTATGGCTACACCTTC
size: once; D: -; V: TRBV5-1; J: TRBJ2-2; CDR3: CASSLGQNTGELFF; DNA: TGCGCCAGCAGCTTGGGGCAGAACACCGGGGAGCTGTTTTTT
size: -; D: TRBD2; V: TRBV3-1/TRBV3-2; J: TRBJ2-2; CDR3: CASSPQLAGERRTGELFF; DNA: TGTGCCAGCAGCCCCCAGCTAGCGGGAGAGAGGCGTACCGGGGAGCTGTTTTTT
size: -; D: TRBD2; V: TRBV5-4; J: TRBJ2-2; CDR3: CASSLAGDSGTAGELFF; DNA: TGTGCCAGCAGCTTGGCCGGGGATAGCGGGACGGCCGGGGAGCTGTTTTTT
size: -; D: TRBD1; V: TRBV9; J: TRBJ2-1; CDR3: CASSVALVTGGKPALYNEQFF; DNA: TGTGCCAGCAGCGTAGCTCTGGTGACAGGGGGGAAACCGGCCCTCTACAATGAGCAGTTCTTC
size: -; D: -; V: TRBV6-5; J: TRBJ2-7; CDR3: CASSYPGGEQYF; DNA: TGTGCCAGCAGTTACCCTGGGGGGGAGCAGTACTTC
size: few; D: -; V: TRBV7-9; J: TRBJ1-1; CDR3: CASSLEGAYTEAFF; DNA: TGTGCCAGCAGCTTAGAAGGGGCCTACACTGAAGCTTTCTTT
size: many; D: TRBD1; V: TRBV5-8; J: TRBJ2-7; CDR3: CASSSGTGEGSYEQYF; DNA: TGTGCCAGCAGCTCCGGGACAGGGGAGGGCTCCTACGAGCAGTACTTC
size: few; D: TRBD2; V: TRBV3-1/TRBV3-2; J: TRBJ2-4; CDR3: CASSDTRAGGAKNIQYF; DNA: TGTGCCAGCAGCGACACAAGGGCGGGAGGTGCCAAAAACATTCAGTACTTC
size: -; D: -; V: TRBV27; J: TRBJ1-1; CDR3: CASSSLLNTEAFF; DNA: TGTGCCAGCAGCTCCCTATTGAACACTGAAGCTTTCTTT
size: -; D: TRBD1; V: TRBV5-1; J: TRBJ1-2; CDR3: CASSLEGQGWGYTF; DNA: TGCGCCAGCAGCTTGGAAGGACAGGGTTGGGGCTACACCTTC
size: -; D: -; V: TRBV3-1/TRBV3-2; J: TRBJ2-1; CDR3: CASSQVSGYNEQFF; DNA: TGTGCCAGCAGCCAAGTAAGCGGGTACAATGAGCAGTTCTTC
size: -; D: TRBD1; V: TRBV7-9; J: TRBJ1-1; CDR3: CASSMTGTGGRGTEAFF; DNA: TGTGCCAGCAGCATGACCGGGACAGGGGGCCGCGGCACTGAAGCTTTCTTT
size: -; D: TRBD1; V: TRBV5-1; J: TRBJ2-5; CDR3: CASSLGDRGRETQYF; DNA: TGCGCCAGCAGCTTGGGGGACAGGGGTCGAGAGACCCAGTACTTC
size: -; D: TRBD2; V: TRBV4-3; J: TRBJ2-2; CDR3: CASSPSSGGVLTGELFF; DNA: TGCGCCAGCAGCCCATCGTCGGGGGGGGTTCTAACCGGGGAGCTGTTTTTT
size: -; D: TRBD1; V: TRBV28; J: TRBJ1-6; CDR3: CASSFVLPGTDNSPLHF; DNA: TGTGCCAGCAGTTTTGTTTTACCCGGGACAGATAATTCACCCCTCCACTTT
size: -; D: -; V: TRBV4-1; J: TRBJ2-3; CDR3: CASSRIAGITDTQYF; DNA: TGCGCCAGCAGCCGGATCGCGGGAATCACAGATACGCAGTATTTT
size: -; D: -; V: TRBV2; J: TRBJ2-1; CDR3: CASGLATGSSYNEQFF; DNA: TGTGCCAGCGGCCTAGCGACAGGGAGCTCCTACAATGAGCAGTTCTTC
size: -; D: -; V: TRBV28; J: TRBJ2-5; CDR3: CASRTGQETQYF; DNA: TGTGCCAGCAGAACAGGGCAAGAGACCCAGTACTTC
size: -; D: -; V: TRBV29-1; J: TRBJ2-7; CDR3: CSVERGPEQYF; DNA: TGCAGCGTTGAAAGGGGCCCCGAGCAGTACTTC
size: -; D: TRBD2; V: TRBV19; J: TRBJ2-2; CDR3: CASTVLAANTGELFF; DNA: TGTGCCAGTACTGTACTAGCGGCGAACACCGGGGAGCTGTTTTTT
size: -; D: TRBD2; V: TRBV5-1; J: TRBJ2-1; CDR3: CASSWNGGLATNEQFF; DNA: TGCGCCAGCAGCTGGAACGGGGGACTAGCCACCAATGAGCAGTTCTTC